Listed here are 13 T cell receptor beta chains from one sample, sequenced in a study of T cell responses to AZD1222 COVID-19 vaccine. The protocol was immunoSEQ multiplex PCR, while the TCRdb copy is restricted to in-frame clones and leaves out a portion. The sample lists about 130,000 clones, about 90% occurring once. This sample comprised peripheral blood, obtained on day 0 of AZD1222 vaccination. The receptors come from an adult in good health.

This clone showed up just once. The DNA for the CDR3 is TGTGCCAGCAGCCCCCAAGGAGGACGAGGGGATGGCTACACCTTC. Translating gives CASSPQGGRGDGYTF. The chain carries TRBV2 and TRBJ1-2, with a weak D call TRBD1 (5 bases). Per germline, CDR1 SNHLY and CDR2 FYNNEI. The V gene lost 6 bases and the J gene lost 6 bases, with 20 bases spanning the gap. There are 15 residues in the CDR3.

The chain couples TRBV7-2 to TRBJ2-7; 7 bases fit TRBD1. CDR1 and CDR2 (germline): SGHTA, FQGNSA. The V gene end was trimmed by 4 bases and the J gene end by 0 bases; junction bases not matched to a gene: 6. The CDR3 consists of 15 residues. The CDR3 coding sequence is TGTGCCAGCAGCTCCGCACCAGGGGGCTCCTACGAGCAGTACTTC. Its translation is CASSSAPGGSYEQYF.

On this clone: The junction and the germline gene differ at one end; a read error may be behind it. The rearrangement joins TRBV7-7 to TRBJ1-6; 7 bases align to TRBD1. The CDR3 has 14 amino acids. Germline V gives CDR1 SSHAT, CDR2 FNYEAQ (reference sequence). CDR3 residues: CASSWGQGDSPLHF. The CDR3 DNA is TGTGCTAGCAGCTGGGGGCAGGGGGATTCACCCCTCCACTTT. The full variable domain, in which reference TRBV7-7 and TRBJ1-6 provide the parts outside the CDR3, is GAGVSQSPRYKVTKRGQDVTLRCDPISSHATLYWYQQALGQGPEFLTYFNYEAQPDKSGLPSDRFSAERPEGSISTLTIQRTEQRDSAMYRCASSWGQGDSPLHFGNGTRLTVT.

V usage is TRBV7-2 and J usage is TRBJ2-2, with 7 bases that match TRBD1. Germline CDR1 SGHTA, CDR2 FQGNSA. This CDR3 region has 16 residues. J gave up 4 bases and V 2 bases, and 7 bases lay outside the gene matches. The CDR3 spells CASSLHGTVSTGELFF. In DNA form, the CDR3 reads TGTGCCAGCAGCTTACATGGGACAGTCTCCACCGGGGAGCTGTTTTTT.

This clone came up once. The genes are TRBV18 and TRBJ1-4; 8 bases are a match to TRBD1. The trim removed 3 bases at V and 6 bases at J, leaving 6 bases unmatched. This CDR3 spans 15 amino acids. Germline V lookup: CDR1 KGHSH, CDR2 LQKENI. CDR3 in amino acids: CASSPDRGWDEKLFF. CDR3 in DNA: TGTGCCAGCTCACCCGACAGGGGCTGGGATGAAAAACTGTTTTTT. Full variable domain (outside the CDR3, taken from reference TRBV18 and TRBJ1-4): NAGVMQNPRHLVRRRGQEARLRCSPMKGHSHVYWYRQLPEEGLKFMVYLQKENIIDESGMPKERFSAEFPKEGPSILRIQQVVRGDSAAYFCASSPDRGWDEKLFFGSGTQLSVL.

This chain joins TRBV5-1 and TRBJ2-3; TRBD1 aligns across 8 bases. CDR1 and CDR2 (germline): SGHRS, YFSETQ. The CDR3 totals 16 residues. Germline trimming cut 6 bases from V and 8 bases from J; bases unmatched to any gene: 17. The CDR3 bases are TGCGCCAGCACTAAACAGGGGGAGTACAGTCGGTCTACGCAGTATTTT. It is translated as CASTKQGEYSRSTQYF.

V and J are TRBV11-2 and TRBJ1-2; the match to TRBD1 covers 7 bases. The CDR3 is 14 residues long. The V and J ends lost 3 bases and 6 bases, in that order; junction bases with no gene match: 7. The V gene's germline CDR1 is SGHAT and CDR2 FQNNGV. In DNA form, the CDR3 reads TGTGCCAGCAGCTTGTACAGGGGAGGGGATGGCTACACCTTC. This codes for CASSLYRGGDGYTF.

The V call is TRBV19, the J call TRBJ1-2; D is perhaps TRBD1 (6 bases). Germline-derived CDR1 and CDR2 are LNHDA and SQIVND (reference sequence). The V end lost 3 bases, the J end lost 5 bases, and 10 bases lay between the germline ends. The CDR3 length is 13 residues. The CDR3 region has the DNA TGTGCCAGTAGTATTGTGCAGGGGTATGGCTACACCTTC. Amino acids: CASSIVQGYGYTF.

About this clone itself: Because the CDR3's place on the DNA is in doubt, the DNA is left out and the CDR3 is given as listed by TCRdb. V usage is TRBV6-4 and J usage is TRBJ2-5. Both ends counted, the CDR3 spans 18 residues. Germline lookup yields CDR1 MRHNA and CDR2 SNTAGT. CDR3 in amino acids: CASSEWVFRGRYQETQYF.

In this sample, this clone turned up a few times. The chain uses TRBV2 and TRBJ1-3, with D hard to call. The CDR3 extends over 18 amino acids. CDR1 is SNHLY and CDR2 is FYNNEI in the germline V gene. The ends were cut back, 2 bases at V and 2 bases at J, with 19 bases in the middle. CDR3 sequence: CASSEPTVFTRAGNTIYF. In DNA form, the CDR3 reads TGTGCCAGCAGTGAACCAACGGTTTTTACGAGGGCTGGAAACACCATATATTTT.

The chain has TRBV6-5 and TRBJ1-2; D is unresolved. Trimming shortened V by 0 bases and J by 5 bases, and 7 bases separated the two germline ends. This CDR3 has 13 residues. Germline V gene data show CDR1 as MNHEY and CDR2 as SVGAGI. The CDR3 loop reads CASSYSEGYGYTF. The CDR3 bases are TGTGCCAGCAGTTACTCGGAAGGATATGGCTACACCTTC.

The CDR3 bases are TGCGCCAGCAGCTTCGGGCCTGGAGTCAATCAGCCCCAGCATTTT. The encoded protein is CASSFGPGVNQPQHF. The gene calls are TRBV5-1 and TRBJ1-5; D gene uncertain. The ends were cut back, 2 bases at V and 3 bases at J, with 12 bases in the middle. This CDR3 contains 15 residues. CDR1 SGHRS and CDR2 YFSETQ come from the germline V gene.

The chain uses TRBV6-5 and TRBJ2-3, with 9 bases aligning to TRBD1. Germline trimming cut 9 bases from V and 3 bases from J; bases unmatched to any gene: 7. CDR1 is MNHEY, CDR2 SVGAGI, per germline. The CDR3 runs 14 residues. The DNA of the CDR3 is TGTGCCAGTGGAACCGGGACAGGGACAGATACGCAGTATTTT. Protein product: CASGTGTGTDTQYF.